These 15 T cell receptor beta chains were all obtained from the same sample, sequenced in a study of regulatory T cells in long-lasting Graves disease. The TCR beta library used iRepertoire HTBI primers with Arm-PCR amplification of CDR3. Using its own MiXCR run on the multiplex PCR reads, TCRdb lists one record per CDR3 protein. The sample records 350,000 to 450,000 distinct CDR3 sequences, roughly 24% being singletons. Time point noted: persistent/refractory GD, antithyroid drugs over 5 years with positive TRAb. Generation of the TCR library employed RNA extracted from PBMCs. Sequencing used peripheral blood mononuclear cells (PBMCs), obtained when the disease was refractory, from a patient treated with antithyroid drugs. Every receptor here comes from a woman aged 40 to 50 with Graves disease.

The J gene is TRBJ1-3, the V gene TRBV10-3; 7 bases line up with TRBD1. The CDR3 runs 14 residues. The germline CDR1 and CDR2 sequences are ENHRY and SYGVKD. With 10 bases clipped from V and 1 base from J, the junction kept 7 bases outside the gene matches. CDR3 protein: CATREGQSGNTIYF. CDR3 DNA: TGTGCCACCAGAGAGGGACAGTCTGGAAACACCATATATTTT.

This clonotype has a count of ten or more. The chain is built from TRBV15 and TRBJ2-2, with 11 bases aligning to TRBD2. This CDR3 region has 19 residues. Trimming removed 3 bases from V and 6 bases from J; junction bases left unmatched: 15. Germline loops: CDR1 LNHNV, CDR2 YYDKDF (reference sequence). The CDR3 DNA reads TGTGCCACCAGCAGTCTACTAGCGGGAGAAGCGGTCCGGGCCGGGGAGCTGTTTTTT. Its protein is CATSSLLAGEAVRAGELFF.

This sequence joins TRBV27 and TRBJ1-1; D is uncertain. V was trimmed by 7 bases and J by 0 bases, leaving 18 bases between them. This CDR3 contains 16 residues. Germline V gene sequence: CDR1 MNHEY, CDR2 SMNVEV (reference sequence). The CDR3 here is CASMEAGRIMNTEAFF. CDR3 in DNA: TGTGCCAGCATGGAAGCAGGAAGGATCATGAACACTGAAGCTTTCTTT.

J is TRBJ1-6 and V is TRBV20-1; D possibly corresponds to TRBD1 (5 bases). The CDR3 is 17 residues long. V shed 0 bases and J shed 6 bases, with 18 bases lying between them. CDR1 is DFQATT and CDR2 is SNEGSKA in the germline V gene (reference sequence). Written as DNA, the CDR3 is TGCAGTGCTAGAGATCGGAGGGACCGGGTGTTTAATTCACCCCTCCACTTT. It encodes CSARDRRDRVFNSPLHF.

This chain connects TRBV3-1 to TRBJ1-1; no clear D gene. The CDR3 runs to 14 residues. The germline V and J ends were trimmed by 0 bases and 1 base, with 6 bases remaining between them. Germline lookup yields CDR1 LGHDT and CDR2 YNNKEL (reference sequence). The CDR3 DNA sequence: TGTGCCAGCAGCCAAGAGGCCGCGAACACTGAAGCTTTCTTT. Encoded protein: CASSQEAANTEAFF.

The chain carries TRBV20-1 and TRBJ2-7; 9 positions match TRBD1. In germline, CDR1 is DFQATT, CDR2 SNEGSKA (reference sequence). V was clipped by 3 bases and J by 5 bases; unmatched bases: 11. The CDR3 consists of 15 residues. CDR3 coding DNA: TGCAGTGCTAGGGACTACAGGGGGCTAGGCCACGAGCAGTACTTC. Translated, it gives CSARDYRGLGHEQYF.

The chain uses TRBV10-2 and TRBJ2-2, with 9 bases aligning to TRBD2. This CDR3 has 15 residues. Germline CDR1 reads WSHSY; CDR2 reads SAAADI. The V gene end was trimmed by 11 bases and the J gene end by 7 bases; junction bases not matched to a gene: 14. The CDR3 is CAAAQREAGGGELFF. DNA for the CDR3: TGCGCCGCAGCCCAGCGGGAGGCTGGGGGCGGGGAGCTGTTTTTT.

The chain couples TRBV6-2 or TRBV6-3 to TRBJ2-7; D remains unclear. Germline-derived CDR1 and CDR2 are MNHEY and SVGEGT. The CDR3 has 13 residues. Trimming shortened V by 6 bases and J by 3 bases, and 12 bases separated the two germline ends. CDR3 nucleotide sequence: TGTGCCAGCAGGCCCGACACAGACTACGAGCAGTACTTC. Protein product: CASRPDTDYEQYF.

V and J are TRBV6-1 and TRBJ2-1; D is possibly TRBD1 (5 bases). V shed 4 bases and J shed 10 bases, with 11 bases lying between them. The CDR3 runs to 12 residues. Germline assignment: CDR1 MNHNS and CDR2 SASEGT. CDR3 coding DNA: TGTGCCAGCAGTGGACTGGGGCTGGAGCAGTTCTTC. Translating it yields CASSGLGLEQFF.

The chain recombines TRBV20-1 with TRBJ2-7, with D possibly TRBD1 on 6 matching bases. The CDR3 is 14 amino acids. V dropped 5 bases and J dropped 2 bases, with 16 bases sitting between them. In germline, CDR1 is DFQATT, CDR2 SNEGSKA (reference sequence). CDR3 amino acids: CSAERGTKTYEQYF. In DNA, the CDR3 is TGCAGTGCTGAAAGGGGGACCAAGACCTACGAGCAGTACTTC.

This clonotype has a count of ten or more. This chain uses TRBV28 with TRBJ2-7; 12 bases are a match to TRBD2. CDR3 size: 14 residues. V trimming: 5 bases; J trimming: 7 bases; junction bases outside the gene matches: 6. Germline CDR1 reads MDHEN; CDR2 reads SYDVKM. For the CDR3, the DNA is TGTGCCAGCAGTCTACGACTAGCGGGAGAAGAGCAGTACTTC. Translation: CASSLRLAGEEQYF. Looking up the rest from reference TRBV28 and TRBJ2-7 gives the full variable domain: DVKVTQSSRYLVKRTGEKVFLECVQDMDHENMFWYRQDPGLGLRLIYFSYDVKMKEKGDIPEGYSVSREKKERFSLILESASTNQTSMYLCASSLRLAGEEQYFGPGTRLTVT.

This clonotype was counted at least ten times. The chain links TRBV28 to TRBJ2-5, with D tentatively TRBD1 (5 bases). Germline assignment: CDR1 MDHEN and CDR2 SYDVKM. The V gene lost 7 bases and the J gene lost 5 bases, with 17 bases spanning the gap. This CDR3 is 14 amino acids long. In DNA form, the CDR3 reads TGTGCCAGCATTCAGGGAAGTCAGTGGGAGACCCAGTACTTC. It yields the protein CASIQGSQWETQYF.

This clonotype was found many times. The genes are TRBV28 and TRBJ1-1; possible D gene TRBD1, 5 bases. The germline gives CDR1 MDHEN, CDR2 SYDVKM. The CDR3 runs 15 residues. Trimming took off 3 bases at V and 2 bases at J, with 13 bases between the two ends. CDR3 DNA sequence: TGTGCCAGCAGTTTTTGGGGGTCTGGAAACACTGAAGCTTTCTTT. Translated, it gives CASSFWGSGNTEAFF.

The gene calls are TRBV6-5 and TRBJ2-1; a weak D match, TRBD2 (6 bases). V was clipped by 2 bases and J by 6 bases, with 17 bases between them. Germline-derived CDR1 and CDR2 are MNHEY and SVGAGI. This CDR3 comprises 16 residues. CDR3 in amino acids: CASSYERPSSGNEQFF. CDR3 nucleotides: TGTGCCAGCAGTTACGAGCGGCCGAGTAGCGGCAATGAGCAGTTCTTC.

This clonotype appeared many times. The V gene is TRBV6-1, the J gene TRBJ2-6; no firm D call. Germline V CDR1 and CDR2: MNHNS, SASEGT. Trimming pared 5 bases from V and 2 bases from J, leaving 7 bases between. CDR3 size: 14 residues. The CDR3 region is CASSRVPGANVLTF. The CDR3 bases are TGTGCCAGCAGTCGGGTCCCTGGGGCCAACGTCCTGACTTTC.